This passage covers 18 T cell receptor beta chains from one sample sequenced in a study of blood T cell repertoires in COVID-19 (TCRdb year 2020). The method was the immunoSEQ multiplex PCR assay. The table was pulled from immuneACCESS by TCRdb, which kept in-frame rearrangements only. Such tables lose some clones; where checked, under half of the loss comes from unresolved V genes, and the rest has no known cause. The sample table records around 200,000 clones; 84% of these occur just once. The ten largest clones take up under 15% of the sample. Sequencing was done on a sample of peripheral blood. All receptors come from a man under 40 with active or convalescent COVID-19.

This clone was seen only once. The chain is built from TRBV7-9 and TRBJ2-5, with D perhaps TRBD2 (5 bases). The CDR3 has 16 amino acids. The V and J ends lost 7 bases and 5 bases respectively, with 23 bases between them. Per germline, CDR1 SEHNR and CDR2 FQNEAQ (reference sequence). The CDR3 DNA is TGTGCCAGCAAACCCACCTCGGGGATAAATCTGGAGACCCAGTACTTC. This encodes CASKPTSGINLETQYF.

This sequence joins TRBV12-3 or TRBV12-4 and TRBJ1-1; no definite D call. Trimming stripped 6 bases from V and 8 bases from J, with 16 bases between. This CDR3 spans 13 amino acids. The CDR3 protein is CASRTKAVTEAFF. The CDR3 DNA is TGTGCCAGCAGAACGAAGGCGGTCACGGAAGCTTTCTTT.

V and J are TRBV25-1 and TRBJ2-1, with D possibly matching TRBD2 (7 bases). V shed 5 bases and J shed 8 bases, with 25 bases lying between them. The germline V gene encodes CDR1 MGHDK and CDR2 SYGVNS. This CDR3 spans 17 amino acids. CDR3 protein: CASSSGTGGESHDEQFF. The CDR3 nucleotides read TGTGCCAGCAGTTCAGGGACGGGGGGCGAATCTCATGATGAGCAGTTCTTC.

The table lists this clone with many counts. This chain uses TRBV5-4 with TRBJ1-3, with TRBD1 matching 11 bases. The CDR3 length is 15 residues. V was clipped by 5 bases and J by 4 bases; unmatched bases: 5. Germline-derived CDR1 and CDR2 are SGHNT and YYREEE (reference sequence). The CDR3 spells CASSRDRGSGNTIYF. CDR3 sequence (DNA): TGTGCCAGCAGTCGGGACAGGGGGTCGGGAAACACCATATATTTT. The full variable domain, with the rest looked up from reference TRBV5-4 and TRBJ1-3, is ETGVTQSPTHLIKTRGQQVTLRCSSQSGHNTVSWYQQALGQGPQFIFQYYREEENGRGNFPPRFSGLQFPNYSSELNVNALELDDSALYLCASSRDRGSGNTIYFGEGSWLTVV.

The rearrangement uses TRBV24-1 and TRBJ1-5, with a tentative D call TRBD1 (5 bases). The ends were cut back, 12 bases at V and 1 base at J, with 12 bases in the middle. The germline gives CDR1 KGHDR, CDR2 SFDVKD. The CDR3 sequence is 13 residues long. The CDR3: CAVQGLSNQPQHF. CDR3 nucleotide sequence: TGTGCCGTCCAGGGTTTGAGCAATCAGCCCCAGCATTTT.

This chain joins TRBV6-4 and TRBJ1-6, with 8 positions matching TRBD1. With 4 bases clipped from V and 10 bases from J, the junction kept 9 bases outside the gene matches. Germline loops: CDR1 MRHNA, CDR2 SNTAGT. The CDR3 runs 15 residues. The chain's CDR3 is CASSGTGQGSSPLHF. CDR3 DNA: TGTGCCAGCAGTGGCACCGGACAGGGTAGCTCACCCCTCCACTTT.

V and J are TRBV9 and TRBJ2-3; 7 nucleotides align to TRBD1. This CDR3 has 16 residues. Unmatched junction bases numbered 9, after V lost 0 bases and J lost 5 bases. Germline CDR1 SGDLS, CDR2 YYNGEE. For the CDR3, the DNA is TGTGCCAGCAGCGTAGGAAAACAGGGGCAGGGAGATACGCAGTATTTT. This codes for CASSVGKQGQGDTQYF.

The V call is TRBV7-2, the J call TRBJ2-5; 10 bases are shared with TRBD1. The trim removed 3 bases at V and 0 bases at J, leaving 10 bases unmatched. The CDR3 totals 18 residues. Germline V lookup: CDR1 SGHTA, CDR2 FQGNSA. In DNA, the CDR3 is TGTGCCAGCAGCTTGAGTTCCTGGACAGGGGGTTACCAAGAGACCCAGTACTTC. This translates into CASSLSSWTGGYQETQYF.

This clone was recorded once. V is TRBV19 and J is TRBJ1-4; D call uncertain. The CDR3 has 14 amino acids. V lost 3 bases and J lost 5, with 10 bases in between. Germline V CDR1 and CDR2: LNHDA, SQIVND (reference sequence). The CDR3 DNA reads as TGTGCCAGTAGTATTACTATCCTGAATGAAAAACTGTTTTTT. Encoded protein: CASSITILNEKLFF. Drawing the rest from reference TRBV19 and TRBJ1-4, the complete variable domain is DGGITQSPKYLFRKEGQNVTLSCEQNLNHDAMYWYRQDPGQGLRLIYYSQIVNDFQKGDIAEGYSVSREKKESFPLTVTSAQKNPTAFYLCASSITILNEKLFFGSGTQLSVL.

In its sample, this clone was seen a few times. The chain is built from TRBV5-4 and TRBJ1-2, with 7 bases identical to TRBD1. The CDR3 consists of 17 residues. Per the germline V gene, CDR1 is SGHNT and CDR2 is YYREEE (reference sequence). The trim removed 0 bases at V and 3 bases at J, leaving 11 bases unmatched. The CDR3 loop reads CASSLGSSGQRDYGYTF. The DNA of the CDR3 is TGTGCCAGCAGCTTGGGATCTTCGGGACAGAGGGACTATGGCTACACCTTC.

The chain recombines TRBV30 with TRBJ1-1; possible D gene TRBD1, 5 bases. This CDR3 comprises 13 residues. The V gene lost 3 bases and the J gene lost 6 bases, with 14 bases spanning the gap. The germline V gene encodes CDR1 GTSNPN and CDR2 SVGIG (reference sequence). CDR3 coding DNA: TGTGCCTGGAGGACAGCTCCGTGGGCTGAAGCTTTCTTT. This sequence encodes CAWRTAPWAEAFF.

The chain has TRBV18 and TRBJ2-7, with 8 bases that match TRBD1. Looked up from germline, CDR1 is KGHSH and CDR2 is LQKENI. The CDR3 covers 15 residues. The trim removed 0 bases at V and 6 bases at J, leaving 7 bases unmatched. The CDR3 protein is CASSPPGSQGVEQYF. Written as DNA, the CDR3 is TGTGCCAGCTCACCACCCGGCTCACAGGGGGTCGAGCAGTACTTC.

The table lists this clone with a count of one. Other DNA sequences in this specimen translate into the identical CDR3. V gene TRBV5-1 combines with J gene TRBJ2-5, with TRBD2 as a possible D gene (5 bases). The ends were cut back, 0 bases at V and 2 bases at J, with 8 bases in the middle. Germline CDR1 and CDR2: SGHRS and YFSETQ. The CDR3 loop spans 14 amino acids. This chain's CDR3 is CASSLAGVQETQYF. The CDR3 coding sequence is TGCGCCAGCAGCTTGGCCGGGGTTCAAGAGACCCAGTACTTC.

The genes are TRBV12-3 or TRBV12-4 and TRBJ1-1; D perhaps matches TRBD1 (5 bases). This CDR3 comprises 12 residues. V lost 4 bases to trimming and J lost 6 bases, with 9 bases between them. The CDR3 here is CASSWSGSEAFF. The DNA for the CDR3 is TGTGCCAGCAGTTGGTCAGGGTCTGAAGCTTTCTTT.

The chain links TRBV3-1 (or the pseudogene TRBV3-2) to TRBJ2-7; 7 bases align to TRBD2. V shed 3 bases and J 2 bases; nucleotides not matched to a gene: 7. Per the germline V gene, CDR1 is LGHDT and CDR2 is YNNKEL (reference sequence). The length of the CDR3 is 15 residues. The CDR3 bases are TGTGCCAGCAGCCATCCTGCGGGAGAAGCCTACGAGCAGTACTTC. It yields the protein CASSHPAGEAYEQYF.

The chain employs TRBV19 and TRBJ1-6, with D possibly being TRBD1 (6 bases). The CDR3 has 13 amino acids. V dropped 7 bases and J dropped 7 bases, with 11 bases sitting between them. Germline loops: CDR1 LNHDA, CDR2 SQIVND (reference sequence). CDR3 in amino acids: CASTEGVNSPLHF. The CDR3 DNA is TGTGCCAGTACCGAGGGGGTGAATTCACCCCTCCACTTT.

The chain is built from TRBV9 and TRBJ2-3; 11 nucleotides line up with TRBD2. Germline V gene lookup returns CDR1 SGDLS and CDR2 YYNGEE. J lost 6 bases, V lost 0 bases, and 6 bases had no gene match. The CDR3 totals 16 residues. CDR3 in amino acids: CASSVASTSGTDTQYF. CDR3 nucleotide sequence: TGTGCCAGCAGCGTAGCATCGACTAGCGGGACGGATACGCAGTATTTT.

The rearrangement uses TRBV29-1 and TRBJ2-3, with 10 positions matching TRBD2. V lost 4 bases, J lost 8 bases, and 9 bases stayed unmatched. Germline assignment: CDR1 SQVTM and CDR2 ANQGSEA. CDR3 length equals 14 residues. The CDR3 here is CSVAAGGLVGTQYF. The CDR3 bases are TGCAGCGTTGCAGCGGGAGGGCTTGTTGGTACGCAGTATTTT.